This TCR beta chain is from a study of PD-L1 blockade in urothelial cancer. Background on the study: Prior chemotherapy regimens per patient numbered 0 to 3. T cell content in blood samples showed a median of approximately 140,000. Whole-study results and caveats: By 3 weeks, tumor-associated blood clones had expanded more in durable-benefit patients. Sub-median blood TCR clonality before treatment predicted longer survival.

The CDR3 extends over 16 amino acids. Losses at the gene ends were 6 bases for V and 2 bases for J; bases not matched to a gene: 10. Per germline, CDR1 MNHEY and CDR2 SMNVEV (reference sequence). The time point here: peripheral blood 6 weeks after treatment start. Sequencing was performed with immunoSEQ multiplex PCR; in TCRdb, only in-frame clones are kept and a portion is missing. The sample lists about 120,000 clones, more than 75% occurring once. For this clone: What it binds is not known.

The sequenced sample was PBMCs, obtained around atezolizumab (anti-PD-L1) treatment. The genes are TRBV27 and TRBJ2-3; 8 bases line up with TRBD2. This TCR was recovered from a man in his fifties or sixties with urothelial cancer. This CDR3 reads CASSPSGSPYTDTQYF. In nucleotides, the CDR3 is TGTGCCAGCAGCCCCAGCGGGAGCCCCTACACAGATACGCAGTATTTT.